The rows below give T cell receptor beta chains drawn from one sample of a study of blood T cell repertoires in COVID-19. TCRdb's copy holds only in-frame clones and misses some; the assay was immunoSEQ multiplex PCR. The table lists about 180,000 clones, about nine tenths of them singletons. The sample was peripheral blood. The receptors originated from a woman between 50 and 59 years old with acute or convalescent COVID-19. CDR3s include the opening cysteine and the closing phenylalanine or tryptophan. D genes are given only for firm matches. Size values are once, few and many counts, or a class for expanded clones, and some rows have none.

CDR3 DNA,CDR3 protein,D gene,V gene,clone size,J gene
TGTGCCAGCAGCTGGGGGAGGGGAGATGAGCAGTTCTTC,CASSWGRGDEQFF,TRBD2,TRBV5-4,once,TRBJ2-1
TGTGCCACCGGGACAGCAGCTACAGATACGCAGTATTTT,CATGTAATDTQYF,TRBD1,TRBV27,NA,TRBJ2-3
TGTGCCAGCAGCCAAGTCAGTTCCGGGACATTTACCTACAATGAGCAGTTCTTC,CASSQVSSGTFTYNEQFF,NA,TRBV4-2,NA,TRBJ2-1
TGTGCCAGCAGCGAGACAGGAGATAGCAATCAGCCCCAGCATTTT,CASSETGDSNQPQHF,NA,TRBV9,NA,TRBJ1-5
TGTGCCAGCAGTCTGGGGGGGCCGGGCAATGAGCAGTTCTTC,CASSLGGPGNEQFF,NA,TRBV6-6,NA,TRBJ2-1
TGTGCCAGCAGCAAAGCAAGGGGAAAGCGAGAAAGCTCCTACGAGCAGTACTTC,CASSKARGKRESSYEQYF,NA,TRBV21-1,NA,TRBJ2-7
TGTGCCAGTAGTATTATGGGACTAAGCACAGATACGCAGTATTTT,CASSIMGLSTDTQYF,TRBD2,TRBV19,NA,TRBJ2-3
TGCAGCGTGACGGGGTATGGCTACACCTTC,CSVTGYGYTF,NA,TRBV29-1,NA,TRBJ1-2
TGTGCCAGCAGCGCAGGGACTAGCGGGTTGAGAGAAGAGACCCAGTACTTC,CASSAGTSGLREETQYF,TRBD2,TRBV9,NA,TRBJ2-5
TGCGCCAGCAGTCCGGGAGTGGGACTATCGGACGAGCAGTACTTC,CASSPGVGLSDEQYF,TRBD2,TRBV5-1,NA,TRBJ2-7
TGTGCCAGCAGCTCCTCACGTCAGGATGAGCAGTTCTTC,CASSSSRQDEQFF,NA,TRBV9,NA,TRBJ2-1
TGTGCCAGCAGCCCACCGGGATTCGAGGAGACCCAGTACTTC,CASSPPGFEETQYF,NA,TRBV3-1/TRBV3-2,NA,TRBJ2-5
TGTGCCAGCAGCGGGCTGACAGGGCGGGATGGCTACACCTTC,CASSGLTGRDGYTF,TRBD1,TRBV9,NA,TRBJ1-2
TGTGCCAGCAGCAAGGGACAGGTGCCCACTGAAGCTTTCTTT,CASSKGQVPTEAFF,TRBD1,TRBV7-9,NA,TRBJ1-1
TGTGCCAGCAGCCTAAGACGGTTGGCGGATGAAAAACTGTTTTTT,CASSLRRLADEKLFF,NA,TRBV7-2,NA,TRBJ1-4
TGTGCCACCAGTGACCCCGGACTAGCGGGGGGGGAAGAGCAGTTCTTC,CATSDPGLAGGEEQFF,TRBD2,TRBV24-1,NA,TRBJ2-1
TGTGCCAGCAGCTTAAGGGGACTAGCGGGCGCGCTGGACGAGCAGTACTTC,CASSLRGLAGALDEQYF,TRBD2,TRBV7-8,once,TRBJ2-7
TGTGCCAGCAGCTTGGACATTAACTATGGCTACACCTTC,CASSLDINYGYTF,NA,TRBV5-6,NA,TRBJ1-2
TGTGCCAGCAGCAGCAGGGGGAAGGGGAACACTGAAGCTTTCTTT,CASSSRGKGNTEAFF,TRBD1,TRBV6-5,NA,TRBJ1-1
TGTGCCAGCAGCGCCCGGGACAACCTAATACCCTACGAGCAGTACTTC,CASSARDNLIPYEQYF,NA,TRBV13,few,TRBJ2-7
TGTGCCAGCAGTACTCAGGTACGATACAATGAGCAGTTCTTC,CASSTQVRYNEQFF,NA,TRBV5-8,NA,TRBJ2-1
TGTGCCAGCAGCGGACTAGCGGGGGCTCTCCAAGAGACCCAGTACTTC,CASSGLAGALQETQYF,TRBD2,TRBV7-2,NA,TRBJ2-5
TGTGCCAGCAGCTCGGGACTAGCGGGAGGGCCGATTGAGCAGTTCTTC,CASSSGLAGGPIEQFF,TRBD2,TRBV5-5,NA,TRBJ2-1
TGTGCCAGCAGGTTAGCGACTCGCACAGATACGCAGTATTTT,CASRLATRTDTQYF,NA,TRBV6-5,few,TRBJ2-3
TGTGCCAGTAGTATAGATAACGCGAGAAGCACAGATACGCAGTATTTT,CASSIDNARSTDTQYF,NA,TRBV19,NA,TRBJ2-3
TGTGCCAGCAATCTGGAGGTAGCGGGATATGATACGCAGTATTTT,CASNLEVAGYDTQYF,TRBD2,TRBV2,NA,TRBJ2-3
TGTGCCAGCAGTCCCGACATAGCGGGGAGCACAGATACGCAGTATTTT,CASSPDIAGSTDTQYF,TRBD2,TRBV6-2/TRBV6-3,once,TRBJ2-3
TGTGCCAGCTCACCAACGGCAGGGAACAATCAGCCCCAGCATTTT,CASSPTAGNNQPQHF,NA,TRBV18,NA,TRBJ1-5
TGTGCCAGCAGCGTAACGGGGGGGCACTACAATGAGCAGTTCTTC,CASSVTGGHYNEQFF,TRBD2,TRBV7-2,few,TRBJ2-1
TGTGCCAGCACTGATCCCGGACAGGGGGCCTATGGCTACACCTTC,CASTDPGQGAYGYTF,TRBD1,TRBV27,NA,TRBJ1-2
TGCAGCGTAACCCAACAGCCCGGGGAGCTGTTTTTT,CSVTQQPGELFF,NA,TRBV29-1,NA,TRBJ2-2
TGTGCCAGCAGCCAAGGCCAGGGAAGGCAGACCCAGTACTTC,CASSQGQGRQTQYF,NA,TRBV3-1/TRBV3-2,NA,TRBJ2-5
TGCGCCAGCAGCTTGGGACAGGGGAACACCGGGGAGCTGTTTTTT,CASSLGQGNTGELFF,TRBD1,TRBV5-1,NA,TRBJ2-2
TGTGCCACCCGCTACCCGGGGAACACCGGGGAGCTGTTTTTT,CATRYPGNTGELFF,NA,TRBV19,NA,TRBJ2-2
TGCGCCAGCGGGACTGGGGGATCCATTGAAGCTTTCTTT,CASGTGGSIEAFF,NA,TRBV5-1,NA,TRBJ1-1
TGTGCCAGCAGCCTAACAGGGGGCTTCGAGCAGTACTTC,CASSLTGGFEQYF,TRBD1,TRBV14,NA,TRBJ2-7
TGCGCCAGCAGCTTGGACAGGTTGACCTACAATGAGCAGTTCTTC,CASSLDRLTYNEQFF,NA,TRBV5-1,NA,TRBJ2-1
TGTGCCAGCAGTCCCGAGGGACAGCCGGGTGAAAAACTGTTTTTT,CASSPEGQPGEKLFF,TRBD1,TRBV9,NA,TRBJ1-4
TGTGCCAGCAGCTCGGGACAGGGAGCTGGTATGGACGAGCAGTACTTC,CASSSGQGAGMDEQYF,TRBD1,TRBV5-4,NA,TRBJ2-7
TGTGCCAGCAGCCAAGATCTACGAGGTTTAAACACCATATATTTT,CASSQDLRGLNTIYF,NA,TRBV3-1/TRBV3-2,NA,TRBJ1-3
TGTGCCAGCAGCCCGTCCCCCCTGACTAGCGGGGATAAGAGCGAGCAGTACTTC,CASSPSPLTSGDKSEQYF,TRBD2,TRBV11-2,NA,TRBJ2-7
TGTGCCAGCAGTACTGACAGGCCCGGCTACACCTTC,CASSTDRPGYTF,NA,TRBV6-6,NA,TRBJ1-2
TGTGCCAGTAGTCTGGCCGGGACAGGGCGCTATTCTAACTATGGCTACACCTTC,CASSLAGTGRYSNYGYTF,TRBD1,TRBV19,NA,TRBJ1-2
TGTGCCAGCAGCGGGGGACAGGGCGGTTGGGCCAACGTCCTGACTTTC,CASSGGQGGWANVLTF,TRBD1,TRBV9,NA,TRBJ2-6
TGTGCCAGCAGCCACTACGGGGGCTATGGCTACACCTTC,CASSHYGGYGYTF,NA,TRBV3-1/TRBV3-2,NA,TRBJ1-2
TGCAGCGTTTCCCGACCCACGAGCGGGATCTCCTACGAGCAGTACTTC,CSVSRPTSGISYEQYF,TRBD2,TRBV29-1,NA,TRBJ2-7
TGTGCCAGCAGTGAATACACAGGGCTGGATGAAAAACTGTTTTTT,CASSEYTGLDEKLFF,NA,TRBV25-1,NA,TRBJ1-4
TGCGCCAGCAGCCAGGACAAAATATCATCCTATGGCTACACCTTC,CASSQDKISSYGYTF,NA,TRBV4-3,NA,TRBJ1-2
TGTGCCAGCTCACCGCTAGTCCAAGAGACCCAGTACTTC,CASSPLVQETQYF,NA,TRBV18,NA,TRBJ2-5
TGTGCCAGCAGCCAACGAGGGACAGATACGCAGTATTTT,CASSQRGTDTQYF,NA,TRBV14,NA,TRBJ2-3
TGCGCCAGCAGCTTGGGCCAGGGGGCGGGCAATTCACCCCTCCACTTT,CASSLGQGAGNSPLHF,TRBD1,TRBV5-1,NA,TRBJ1-6